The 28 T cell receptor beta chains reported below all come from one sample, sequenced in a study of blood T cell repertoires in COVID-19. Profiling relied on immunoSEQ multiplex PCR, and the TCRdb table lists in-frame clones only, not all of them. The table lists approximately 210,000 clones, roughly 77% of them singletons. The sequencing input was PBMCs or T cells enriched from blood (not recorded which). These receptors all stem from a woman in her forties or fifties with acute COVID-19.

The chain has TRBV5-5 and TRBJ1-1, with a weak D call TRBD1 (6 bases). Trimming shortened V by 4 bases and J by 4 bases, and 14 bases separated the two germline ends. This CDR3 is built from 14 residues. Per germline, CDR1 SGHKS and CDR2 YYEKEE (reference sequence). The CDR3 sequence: CASSPQGGGTEAFF. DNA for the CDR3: TGTGCCAGCAGCCCTCAAGGGGGGGGCACTGAAGCTTTCTTT.

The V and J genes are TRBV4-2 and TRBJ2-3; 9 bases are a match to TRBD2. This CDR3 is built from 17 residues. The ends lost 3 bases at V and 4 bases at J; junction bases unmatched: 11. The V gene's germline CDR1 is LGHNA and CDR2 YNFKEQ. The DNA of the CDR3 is TGTGCCAGCAGCCAGTTGGCTAGCGGGGTGGCGGCAGATACGCAGTATTTT. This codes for CASSQLASGVAADTQYF.

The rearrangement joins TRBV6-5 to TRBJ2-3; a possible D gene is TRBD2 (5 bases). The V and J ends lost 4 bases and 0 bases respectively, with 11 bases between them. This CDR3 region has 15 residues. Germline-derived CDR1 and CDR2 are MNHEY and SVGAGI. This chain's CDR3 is CASSFGPGSTDTQYF. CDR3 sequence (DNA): TGTGCCAGCAGTTTTGGCCCGGGAAGCACAGATACGCAGTATTTT.

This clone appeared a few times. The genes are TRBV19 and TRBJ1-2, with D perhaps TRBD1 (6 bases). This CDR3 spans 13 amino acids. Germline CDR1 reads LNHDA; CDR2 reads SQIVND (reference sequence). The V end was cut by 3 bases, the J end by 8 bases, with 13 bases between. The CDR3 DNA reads TGTGCCAGTAGTATCGAACCCAGGGGCGGCTACACCTTC. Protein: CASSIEPRGGYTF.

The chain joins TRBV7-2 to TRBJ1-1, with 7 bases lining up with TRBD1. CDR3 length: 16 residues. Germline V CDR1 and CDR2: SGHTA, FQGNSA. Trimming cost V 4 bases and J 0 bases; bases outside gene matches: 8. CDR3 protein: CASSYGTVRMNTEAFF. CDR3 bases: TGTGCCAGCAGCTACGGGACAGTGCGAATGAACACTGAAGCTTTCTTT.

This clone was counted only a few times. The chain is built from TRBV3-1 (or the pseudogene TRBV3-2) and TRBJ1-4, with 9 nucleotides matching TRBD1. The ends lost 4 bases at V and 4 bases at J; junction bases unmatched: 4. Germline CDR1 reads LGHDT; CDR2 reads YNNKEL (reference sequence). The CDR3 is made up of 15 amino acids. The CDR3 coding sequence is TGTGCCAGCAGCCGGAGACAGGGGGGTAATGAAAAACTGTTTTTT. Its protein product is CASSRRQGGNEKLFF.

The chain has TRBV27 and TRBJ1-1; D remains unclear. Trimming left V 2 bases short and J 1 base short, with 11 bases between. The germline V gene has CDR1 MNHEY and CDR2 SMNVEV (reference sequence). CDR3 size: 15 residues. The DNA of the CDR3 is TGTGCCAGCAGTTTAGGTACAACGGGGAACACTGAAGCTTTCTTT. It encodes CASSLGTTGNTEAFF.

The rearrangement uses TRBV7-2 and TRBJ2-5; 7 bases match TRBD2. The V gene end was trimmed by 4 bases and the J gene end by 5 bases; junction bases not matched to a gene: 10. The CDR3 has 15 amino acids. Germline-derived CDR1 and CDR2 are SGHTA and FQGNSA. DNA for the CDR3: TGTGCCAGCAGCTCTAGCCCTCAGGGAGGGGAGACCCAGTACTTC. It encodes CASSSSPQGGETQYF.

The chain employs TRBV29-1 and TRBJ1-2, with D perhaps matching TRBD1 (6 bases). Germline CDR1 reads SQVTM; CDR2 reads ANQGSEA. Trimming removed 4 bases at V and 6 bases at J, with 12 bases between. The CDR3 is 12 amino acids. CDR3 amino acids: CSVVAGADGYTF. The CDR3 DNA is TGCAGCGTTGTTGCAGGGGCAGATGGCTACACCTTC.

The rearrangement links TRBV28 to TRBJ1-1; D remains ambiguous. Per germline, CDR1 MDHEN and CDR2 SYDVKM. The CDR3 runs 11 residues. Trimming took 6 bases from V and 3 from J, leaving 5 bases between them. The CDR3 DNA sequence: TGTGCCAGCAGCTTTTACACTGAAGCTTTCTTT. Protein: CASSFYTEAFF.

This CDR3 is CASKREKLFF. The CDR3 bases are TGTGCCAGTAAGCGAGAAAAACTGTTTTTT. This chain links TRBV19 with TRBJ1-4; no firm D call. The CDR3 is 10 residues long. Germline CDR1 is LNHDA and CDR2 is SQIVND (reference sequence). V lost 7 bases and J 8 bases, leaving 5 bases between the germline ends.

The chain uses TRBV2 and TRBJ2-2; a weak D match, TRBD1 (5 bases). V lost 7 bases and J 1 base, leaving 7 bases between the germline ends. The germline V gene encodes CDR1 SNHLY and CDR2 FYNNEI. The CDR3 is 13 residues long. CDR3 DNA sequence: TGTGCCAGCAAGACAGAGAACACCGGGGAGCTGTTTTTT. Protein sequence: CASKTENTGELFF.

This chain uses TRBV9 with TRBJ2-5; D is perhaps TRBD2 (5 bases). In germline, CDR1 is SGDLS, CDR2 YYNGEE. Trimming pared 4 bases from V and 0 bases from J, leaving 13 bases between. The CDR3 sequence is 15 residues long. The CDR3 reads CASSRTHEYQETQYF. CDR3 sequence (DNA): TGTGCCAGCAGCCGGACTCACGAGTACCAAGAGACCCAGTACTTC.

CDR3 DNA sequence: TGTGCCAGCCGCTCTTGGACTAGTCTGGCAGATACGCAGTATTTT. Amino acids: CASRSWTSLADTQYF. The rearrangement uses TRBV19 and TRBJ2-3, with TRBD2 matching 7 bases. The CDR3 totals 15 residues. Germline values: CDR1 LNHDA, CDR2 SQIVND (reference sequence). Trimming took 9 bases from V and 4 from J; bases not matched to a gene: 13.

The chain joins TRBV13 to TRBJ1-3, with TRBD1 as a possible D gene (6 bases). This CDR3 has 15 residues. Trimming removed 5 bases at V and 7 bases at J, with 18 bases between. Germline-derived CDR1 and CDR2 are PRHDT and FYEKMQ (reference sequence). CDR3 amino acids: CASSLARTAGNTIYF. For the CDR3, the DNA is TGTGCCAGCAGCCTGGCCAGGACAGCGGGGAACACCATATATTTT.

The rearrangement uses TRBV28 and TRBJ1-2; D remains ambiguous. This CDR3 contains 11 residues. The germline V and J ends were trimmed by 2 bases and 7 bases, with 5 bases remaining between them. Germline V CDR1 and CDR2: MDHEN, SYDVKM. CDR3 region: CASSLTGGYTF. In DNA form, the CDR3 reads TGTGCCAGCAGTTTAACCGGTGGCTACACCTTC.

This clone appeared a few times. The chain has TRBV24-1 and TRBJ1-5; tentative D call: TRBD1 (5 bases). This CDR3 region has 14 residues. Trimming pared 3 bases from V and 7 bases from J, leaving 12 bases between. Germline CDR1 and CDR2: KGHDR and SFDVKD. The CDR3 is CATSDSGGGQPQHF. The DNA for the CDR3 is TGTGCCACCAGTGATAGCGGGGGAGGACAGCCCCAGCATTTT.

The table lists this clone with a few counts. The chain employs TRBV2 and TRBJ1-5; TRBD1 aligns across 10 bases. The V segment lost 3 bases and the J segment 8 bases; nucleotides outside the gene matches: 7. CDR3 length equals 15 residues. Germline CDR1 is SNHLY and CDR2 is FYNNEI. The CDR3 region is CASSDVTGGREPQHF. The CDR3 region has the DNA TGTGCCAGCAGTGACGTGACAGGGGGCAGGGAGCCCCAGCATTTT.

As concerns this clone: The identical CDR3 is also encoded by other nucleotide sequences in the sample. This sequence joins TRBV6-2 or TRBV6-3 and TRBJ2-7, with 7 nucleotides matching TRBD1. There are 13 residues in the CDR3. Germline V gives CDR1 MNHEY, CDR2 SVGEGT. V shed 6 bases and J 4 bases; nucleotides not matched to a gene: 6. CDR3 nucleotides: TGTGCCAGCAGCCCGGGACAGACTTACGAGCAGTACGTC. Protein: CASSPGQTYEQYV.

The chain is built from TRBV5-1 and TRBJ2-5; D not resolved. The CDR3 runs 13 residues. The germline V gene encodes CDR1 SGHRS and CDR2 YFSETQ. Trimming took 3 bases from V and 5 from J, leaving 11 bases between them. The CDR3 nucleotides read TGCGCCAGCAGCTCCGACTGGGTGGAGACCCAGTACTTC. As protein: CASSSDWVETQYF.

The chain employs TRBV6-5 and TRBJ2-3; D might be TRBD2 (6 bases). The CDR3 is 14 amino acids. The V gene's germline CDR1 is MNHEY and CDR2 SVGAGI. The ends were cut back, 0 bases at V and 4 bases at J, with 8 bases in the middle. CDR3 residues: CASSYSAGSDTQYF. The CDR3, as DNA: TGTGCCAGCAGTTACTCGGCGGGGTCAGATACGCAGTATTTT.

CDR3 residues: CASYPGQGKSYYGYTF. CDR3 sequence (DNA): TGTGCCAGCTATCCGGGACAGGGAAAATCCTACTATGGCTACACCTTC. This chain uses TRBV28 with TRBJ1-2, with TRBD1 matching 9 bases. Germline values: CDR1 MDHEN, CDR2 SYDVKM. The CDR3 sequence is 16 residues long. The trim removed 8 bases at V and 3 bases at J, leaving 13 bases unmatched.

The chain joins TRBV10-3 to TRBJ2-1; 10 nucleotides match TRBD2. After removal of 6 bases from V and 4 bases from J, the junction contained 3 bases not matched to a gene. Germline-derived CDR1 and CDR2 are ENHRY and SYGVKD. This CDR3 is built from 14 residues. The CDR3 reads CAIRGAGGYNEQFF. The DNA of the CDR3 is TGTGCCATCAGGGGAGCGGGGGGGTACAATGAGCAGTTCTTC.

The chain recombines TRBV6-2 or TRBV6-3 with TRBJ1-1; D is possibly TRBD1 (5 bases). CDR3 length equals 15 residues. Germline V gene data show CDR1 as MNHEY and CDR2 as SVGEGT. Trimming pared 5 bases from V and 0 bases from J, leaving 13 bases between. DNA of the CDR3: TGTGCCAGCAGTCCCCGGGGACTTTTGAACACTGAAGCTTTCTTT. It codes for CASSPRGLLNTEAFF.

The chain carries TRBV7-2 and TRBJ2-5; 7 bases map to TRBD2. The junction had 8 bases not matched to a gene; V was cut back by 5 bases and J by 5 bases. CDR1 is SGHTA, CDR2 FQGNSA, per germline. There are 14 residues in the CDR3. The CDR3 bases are TGTGCCAGCAGCGCCAGGACCGGGAGGGAGACCCAGTACTTC. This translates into CASSARTGRETQYF.

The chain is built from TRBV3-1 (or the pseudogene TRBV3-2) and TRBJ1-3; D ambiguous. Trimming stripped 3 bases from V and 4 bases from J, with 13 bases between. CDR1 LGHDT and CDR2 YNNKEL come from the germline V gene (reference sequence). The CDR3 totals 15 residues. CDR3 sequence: CASSQTAGGGNTIYF. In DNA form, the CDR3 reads TGTGCCAGCAGCCAGACCGCGGGTGGGGGAAACACCATATATTTT.

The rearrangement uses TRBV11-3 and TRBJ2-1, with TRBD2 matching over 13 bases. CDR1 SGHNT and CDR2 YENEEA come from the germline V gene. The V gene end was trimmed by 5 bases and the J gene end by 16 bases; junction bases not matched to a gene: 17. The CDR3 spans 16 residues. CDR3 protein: CASSRRPGLAGSGTFF. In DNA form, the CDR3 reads TGTGCCAGCAGCCGCCGACCGGGACTAGCGGGGAGTGGTACTTTCTTC.

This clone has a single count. The CDR3 DNA follows: TGTGCCAGCAGTTTACTCCCCACAGGGATGGAGGGCTACACCTTC. This codes for CASSLLPTGMEGYTF. The rearrangement uses TRBV27 and TRBJ1-2; D is possibly TRBD1 (6 bases). The CDR3 is made up of 15 amino acids. Germline CDR1 is MNHEY and CDR2 is SMNVEV (reference sequence). Trimming took off 2 bases at V and 8 bases at J, with 18 bases between the two ends.